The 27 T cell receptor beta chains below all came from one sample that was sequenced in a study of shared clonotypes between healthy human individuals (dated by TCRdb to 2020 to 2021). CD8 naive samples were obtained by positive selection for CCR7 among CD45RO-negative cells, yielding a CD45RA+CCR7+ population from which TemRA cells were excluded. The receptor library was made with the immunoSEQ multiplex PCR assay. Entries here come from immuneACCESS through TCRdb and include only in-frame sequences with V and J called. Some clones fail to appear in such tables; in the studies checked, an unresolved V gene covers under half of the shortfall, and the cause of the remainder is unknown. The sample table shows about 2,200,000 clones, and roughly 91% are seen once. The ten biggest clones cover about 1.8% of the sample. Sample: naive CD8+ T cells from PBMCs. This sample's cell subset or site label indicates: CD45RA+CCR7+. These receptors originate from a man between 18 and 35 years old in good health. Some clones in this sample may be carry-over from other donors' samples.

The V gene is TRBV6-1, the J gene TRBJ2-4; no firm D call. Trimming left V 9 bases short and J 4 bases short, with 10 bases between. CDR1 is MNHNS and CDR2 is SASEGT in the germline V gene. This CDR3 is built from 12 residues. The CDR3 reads CASTDGKNIQYF. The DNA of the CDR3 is TGTGCCAGTACGGACGGGAAAAACATTCAGTACTTC.

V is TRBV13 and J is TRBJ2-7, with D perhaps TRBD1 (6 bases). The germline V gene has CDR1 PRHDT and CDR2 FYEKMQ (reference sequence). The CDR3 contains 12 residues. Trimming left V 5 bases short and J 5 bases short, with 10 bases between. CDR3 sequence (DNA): TGTGCCAGCAGCCCGAAGGGGGACGAGCAGTACTTC. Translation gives CASSPKGDEQYF.

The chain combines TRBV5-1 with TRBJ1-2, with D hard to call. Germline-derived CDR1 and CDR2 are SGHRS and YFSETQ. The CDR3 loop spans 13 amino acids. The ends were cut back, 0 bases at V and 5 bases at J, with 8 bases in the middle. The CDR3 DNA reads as TGCGCCAGCAGCTTGGGACCGCCGTATGGCTACACCTTC. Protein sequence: CASSLGPPYGYTF.

CDR3 region: CASSQVRGRTEAFF. The CDR3 DNA reads as TGCGCCAGCAGCCAAGTGAGGGGGCGGACTGAAGCTTTCTTT. The rearrangement joins TRBV4-3 to TRBJ1-1, with 7 bases fitting TRBD1. Germline V gene lookup returns CDR1 LGHNA and CDR2 YSLEER. V lost 1 base, J lost 5 bases, and 4 bases stayed unmatched. The CDR3 loop spans 14 amino acids.

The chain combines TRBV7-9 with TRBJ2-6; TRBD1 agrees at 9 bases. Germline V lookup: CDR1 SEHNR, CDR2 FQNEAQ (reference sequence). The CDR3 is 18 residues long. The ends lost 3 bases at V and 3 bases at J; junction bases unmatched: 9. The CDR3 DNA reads TGTGCCAGCAGCTTCGGGACAGGGATGGTTAGTGGGGCCAACGTCCTGACTTTC. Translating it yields CASSFGTGMVSGANVLTF. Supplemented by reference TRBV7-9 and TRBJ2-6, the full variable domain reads DTGVSQNPRHKITKRGQNVTFRCDPISEHNRLYWYRQTLGQGPEFLTYFQNEAQLEKSRLLSDRFSAERPKGSFSTLEIQRTEQGDSAMYLCASSFGTGMVSGANVLTFGAGSRLTVL.

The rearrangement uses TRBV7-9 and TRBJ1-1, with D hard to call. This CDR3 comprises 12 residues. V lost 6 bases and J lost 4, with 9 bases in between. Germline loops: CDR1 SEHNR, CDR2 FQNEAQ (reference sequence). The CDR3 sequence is CASSSIVTEAFF. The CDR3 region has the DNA TGTGCCAGCAGTTCAATAGTCACTGAAGCTTTCTTT.

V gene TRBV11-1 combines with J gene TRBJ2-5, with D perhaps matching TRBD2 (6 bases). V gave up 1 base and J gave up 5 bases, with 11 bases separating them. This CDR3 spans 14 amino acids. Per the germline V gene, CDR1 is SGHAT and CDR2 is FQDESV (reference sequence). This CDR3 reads CASSLVGAGETQYF. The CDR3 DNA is TGTGCCAGCAGCTTAGTCGGGGCGGGGGAGACCCAGTACTTC.

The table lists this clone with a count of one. The CDR3 here is CASSLGGGTETQYF. In DNA, the CDR3 is TGTGCCAGCAGCTTAGGGGGAGGGACGGAGACCCAGTACTTC. The V gene is TRBV7-2, the J gene TRBJ2-5; TRBD2 matches at 7 bases. After removal of 1 base from V and 5 bases from J, the junction contained 4 bases not matched to a gene. The germline V gene encodes CDR1 SGHTA and CDR2 FQGNSA. This CDR3 spans 14 amino acids.

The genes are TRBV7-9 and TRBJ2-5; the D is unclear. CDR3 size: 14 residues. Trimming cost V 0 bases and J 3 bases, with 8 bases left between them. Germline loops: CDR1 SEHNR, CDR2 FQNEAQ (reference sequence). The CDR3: CASSLAGRKETQYF. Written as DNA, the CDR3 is TGTGCCAGCAGCTTAGCCGGCAGAAAAGAGACCCAGTACTTC.

For the CDR3, the DNA is TGTGCCAGCACCGAAAGGGCAGACACTGAAGCTTTCTTT. The encoded protein is CASTERADTEAFF. The chain uses TRBV6-1 and TRBJ1-1; D is ambiguous. CDR1 MNHNS and CDR2 SASEGT come from the germline V gene. This CDR3 has 13 residues. The V gene lost 7 bases and the J gene lost 3 bases, with 12 bases spanning the gap.

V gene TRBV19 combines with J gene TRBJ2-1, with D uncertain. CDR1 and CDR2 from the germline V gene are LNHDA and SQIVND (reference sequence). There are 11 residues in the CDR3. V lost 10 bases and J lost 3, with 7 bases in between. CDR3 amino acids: CATAHYNEQFF. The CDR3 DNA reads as TGTGCCACAGCACACTACAATGAGCAGTTCTTC.

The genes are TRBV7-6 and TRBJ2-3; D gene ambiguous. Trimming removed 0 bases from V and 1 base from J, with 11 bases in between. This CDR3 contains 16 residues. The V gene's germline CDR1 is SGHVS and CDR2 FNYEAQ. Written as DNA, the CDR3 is TGTGCCAGCAGCTTAGCTGGGCTCCCCCGCACAGATACGCAGTATTTT. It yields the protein CASSLAGLPRTDTQYF.

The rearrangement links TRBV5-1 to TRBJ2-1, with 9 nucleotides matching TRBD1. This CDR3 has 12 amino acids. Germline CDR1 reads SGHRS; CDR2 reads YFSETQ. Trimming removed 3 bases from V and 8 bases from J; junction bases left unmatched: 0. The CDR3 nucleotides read TGCGCCAGCAGCTGGACAGGGGATGAGCAGTTCTTC. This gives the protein CASSWTGDEQFF.

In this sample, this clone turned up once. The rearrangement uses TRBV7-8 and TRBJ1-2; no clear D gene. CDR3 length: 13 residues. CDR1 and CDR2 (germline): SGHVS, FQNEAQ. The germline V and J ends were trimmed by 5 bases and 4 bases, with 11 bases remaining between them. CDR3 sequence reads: CASSQDPIYGYTF. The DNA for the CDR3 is TGTGCCAGCAGCCAGGACCCAATCTATGGCTACACCTTC.

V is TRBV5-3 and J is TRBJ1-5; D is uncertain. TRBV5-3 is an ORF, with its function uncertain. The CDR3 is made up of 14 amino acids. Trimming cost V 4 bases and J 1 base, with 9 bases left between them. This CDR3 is CARSPGVSNQPQHF. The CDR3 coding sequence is TGTGCCAGAAGCCCGGGCGTAAGCAATCAGCCCCAGCATTTT.

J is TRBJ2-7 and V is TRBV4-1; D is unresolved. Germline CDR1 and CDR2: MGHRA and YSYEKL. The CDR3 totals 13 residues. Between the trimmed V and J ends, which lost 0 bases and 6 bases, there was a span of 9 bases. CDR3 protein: CASSQDPRVEQYF. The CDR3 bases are TGCGCCAGCAGCCAAGATCCTAGGGTCGAGCAGTACTTC.

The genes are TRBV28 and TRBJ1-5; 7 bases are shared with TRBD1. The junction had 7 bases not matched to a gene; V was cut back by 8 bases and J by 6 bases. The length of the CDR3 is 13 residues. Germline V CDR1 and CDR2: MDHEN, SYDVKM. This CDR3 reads CASGQRQGQPQHF. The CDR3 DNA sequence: TGTGCCAGCGGACAGAGACAGGGTCAGCCCCAGCATTTT. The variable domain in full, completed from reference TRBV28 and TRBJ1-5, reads DVKVTQSSRYLVKRTGEKVFLECVQDMDHENMFWYRQDPGLGLRLIYFSYDVKMKEKGDIPEGYSVSREKKERFSLILESASTNQTSMYLCASGQRQGQPQHFGDGTRLSIL.

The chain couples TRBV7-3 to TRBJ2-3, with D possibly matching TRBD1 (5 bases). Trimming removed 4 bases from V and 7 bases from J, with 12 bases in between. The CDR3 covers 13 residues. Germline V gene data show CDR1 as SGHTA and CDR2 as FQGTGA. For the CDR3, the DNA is TGTGCCAGCAGCTCCTCCAAGGGGCATACGCAGTATTTT. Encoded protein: CASSSSKGHTQYF.

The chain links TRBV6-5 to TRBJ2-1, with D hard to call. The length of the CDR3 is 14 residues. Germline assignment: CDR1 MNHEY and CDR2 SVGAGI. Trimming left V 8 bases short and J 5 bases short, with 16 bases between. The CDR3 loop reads CASALVRRNNEQFF. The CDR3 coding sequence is TGTGCCAGCGCCCTTGTGAGAAGGAACAATGAGCAGTTCTTC.

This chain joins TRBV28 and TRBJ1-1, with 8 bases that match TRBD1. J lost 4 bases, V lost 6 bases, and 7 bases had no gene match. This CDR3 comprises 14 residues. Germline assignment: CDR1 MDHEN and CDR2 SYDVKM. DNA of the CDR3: TGTGCCAGCAGCCATCAGGGGGCATCCACTGAAGCTTTCTTT. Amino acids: CASSHQGASTEAFF.

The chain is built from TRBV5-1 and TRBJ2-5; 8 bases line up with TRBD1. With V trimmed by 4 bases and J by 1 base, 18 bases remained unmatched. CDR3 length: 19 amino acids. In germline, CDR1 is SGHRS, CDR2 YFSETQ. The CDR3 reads CASSIQGVEYRTPQETQYF. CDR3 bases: TGCGCCAGCAGCATACAGGGGGTTGAATATCGGACGCCCCAAGAGACCCAGTACTTC.

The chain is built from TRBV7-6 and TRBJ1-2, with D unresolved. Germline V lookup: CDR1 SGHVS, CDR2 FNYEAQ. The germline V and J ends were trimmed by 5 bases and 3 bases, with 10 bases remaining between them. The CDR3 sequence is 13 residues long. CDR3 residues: CASSPRKDYGYTF. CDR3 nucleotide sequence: TGTGCCAGCAGCCCCCGGAAGGACTATGGCTACACCTTC.

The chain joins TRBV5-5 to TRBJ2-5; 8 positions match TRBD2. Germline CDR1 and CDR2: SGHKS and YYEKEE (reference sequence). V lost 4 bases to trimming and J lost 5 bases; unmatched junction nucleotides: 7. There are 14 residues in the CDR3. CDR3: CASSLGRGWETQYF. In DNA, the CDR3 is TGTGCCAGCAGCCTCGGGAGGGGCTGGGAGACCCAGTACTTC.

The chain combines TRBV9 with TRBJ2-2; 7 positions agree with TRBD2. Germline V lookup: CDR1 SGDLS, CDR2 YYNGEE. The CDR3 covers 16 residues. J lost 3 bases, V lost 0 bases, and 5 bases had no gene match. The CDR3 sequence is CASSVARLADTGELFF. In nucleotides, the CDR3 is TGTGCCAGCAGCGTAGCCCGTCTAGCGGACACCGGGGAGCTGTTTTTT.

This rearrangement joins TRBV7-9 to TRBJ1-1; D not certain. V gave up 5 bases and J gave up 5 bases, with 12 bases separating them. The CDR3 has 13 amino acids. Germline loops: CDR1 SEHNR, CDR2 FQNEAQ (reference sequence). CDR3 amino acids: CASSPDGRTEAFF. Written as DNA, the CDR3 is TGTGCCAGCAGCCCAGACGGGAGGACTGAAGCTTTCTTT.

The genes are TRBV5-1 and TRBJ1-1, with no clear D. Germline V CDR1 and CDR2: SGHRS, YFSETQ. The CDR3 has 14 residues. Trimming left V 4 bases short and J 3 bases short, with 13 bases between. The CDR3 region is CASSLESGYTEAFF. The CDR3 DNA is TGCGCCAGCAGCCTTGAGTCGGGGTACACTGAAGCTTTCTTT.

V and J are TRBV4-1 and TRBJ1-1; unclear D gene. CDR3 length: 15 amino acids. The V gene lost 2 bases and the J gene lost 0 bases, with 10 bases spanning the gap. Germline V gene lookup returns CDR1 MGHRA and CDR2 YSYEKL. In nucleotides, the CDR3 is TGCGCCAGCAGCCAATTGGCAACCCTGAACACTGAAGCTTTCTTT. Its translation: CASSQLATLNTEAFF.